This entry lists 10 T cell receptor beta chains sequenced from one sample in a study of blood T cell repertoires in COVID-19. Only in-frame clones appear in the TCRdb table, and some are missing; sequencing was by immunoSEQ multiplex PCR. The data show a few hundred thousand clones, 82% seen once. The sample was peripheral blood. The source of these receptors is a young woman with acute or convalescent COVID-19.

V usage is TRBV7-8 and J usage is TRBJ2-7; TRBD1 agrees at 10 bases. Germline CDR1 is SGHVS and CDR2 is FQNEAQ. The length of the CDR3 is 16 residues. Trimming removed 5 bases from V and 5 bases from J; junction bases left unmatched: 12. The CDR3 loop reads CASSQEMDRGTHEQYF. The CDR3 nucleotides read TGTGCCAGCAGCCAGGAGATGGACAGGGGGACGCACGAGCAGTACTTC.

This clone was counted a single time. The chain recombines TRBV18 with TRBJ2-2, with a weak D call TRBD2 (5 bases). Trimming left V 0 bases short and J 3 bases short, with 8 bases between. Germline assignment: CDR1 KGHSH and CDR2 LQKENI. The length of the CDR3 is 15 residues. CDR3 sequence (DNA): TGTGCCAGCTCACCACCCACCGGGGACACCGGGGAGCTGTTTTTT. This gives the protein CASSPPTGDTGELFF.

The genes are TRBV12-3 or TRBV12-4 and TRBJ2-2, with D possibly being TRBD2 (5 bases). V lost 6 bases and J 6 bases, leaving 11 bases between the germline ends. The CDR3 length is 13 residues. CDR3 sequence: CASREWRPGELFF. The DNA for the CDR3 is TGTGCCAGCAGAGAGTGGAGGCCCGGGGAGCTGTTTTTT.

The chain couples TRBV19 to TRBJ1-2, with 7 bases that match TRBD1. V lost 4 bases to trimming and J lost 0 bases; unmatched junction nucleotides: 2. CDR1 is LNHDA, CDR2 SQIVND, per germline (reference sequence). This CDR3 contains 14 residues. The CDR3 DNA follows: TGTGCCAGTAGTAGACAGGGCTCTAACTATGGCTACACCTTC. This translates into CASSRQGSNYGYTF.

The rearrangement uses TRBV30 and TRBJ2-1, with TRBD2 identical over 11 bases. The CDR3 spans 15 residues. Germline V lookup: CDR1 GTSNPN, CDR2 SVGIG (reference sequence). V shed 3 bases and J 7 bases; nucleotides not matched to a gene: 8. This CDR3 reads CAWRILAGGRNEQFF. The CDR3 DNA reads TGTGCCTGGAGGATTCTAGCGGGAGGCAGGAATGAGCAGTTCTTC. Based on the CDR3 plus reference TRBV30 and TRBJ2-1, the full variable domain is SQTIHQWPATLVQPVGSPLSLECTVEGTSNPNLYWYRQAAGRGLQLLFYSVGIGQISSEVPQNLSASRPQDRQFILSSKKLLLSDSGFYLCAWRILAGGRNEQFFGPGTRLTVL.

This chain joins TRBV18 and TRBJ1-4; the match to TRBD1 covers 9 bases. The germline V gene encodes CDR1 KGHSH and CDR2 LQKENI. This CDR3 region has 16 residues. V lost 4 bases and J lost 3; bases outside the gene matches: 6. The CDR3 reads CASSRDRVYANEKLFF. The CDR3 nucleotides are TGTGCCAGCTCACGGGACAGGGTATACGCTAATGAAAAACTGTTTTTT.

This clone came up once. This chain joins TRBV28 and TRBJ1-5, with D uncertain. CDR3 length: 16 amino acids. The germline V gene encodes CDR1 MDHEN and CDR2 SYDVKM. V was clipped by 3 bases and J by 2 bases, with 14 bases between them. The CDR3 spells CASSFVAPLGNQPQHF. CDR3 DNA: TGTGCCAGCAGTTTTGTGGCTCCTCTGGGCAATCAGCCCCAGCATTTT.

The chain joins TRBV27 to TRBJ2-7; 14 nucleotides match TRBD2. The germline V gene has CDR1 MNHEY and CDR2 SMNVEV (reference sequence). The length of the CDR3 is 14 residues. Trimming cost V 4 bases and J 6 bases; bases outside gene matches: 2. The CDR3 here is CASSYGTSGSEQYF. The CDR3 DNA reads TGTGCCAGCAGTTACGGGACTAGCGGGAGCGAGCAGTACTTC.

CDR3 loop: CASSDRQGLPTNEKLFF. The CDR3 DNA is TGTGCCAGCAGCGACCGACAGGGCCTGCCTACTAATGAAAAACTGTTTTTT. The V gene is TRBV25-1, the J gene TRBJ1-4; 7 nucleotides agree with TRBD1. The junction had 12 bases not matched to a gene; V was cut back by 6 bases and J by 2 bases. The CDR3 runs 17 residues. CDR1 is MGHDK and CDR2 is SYGVNS in the germline V gene.

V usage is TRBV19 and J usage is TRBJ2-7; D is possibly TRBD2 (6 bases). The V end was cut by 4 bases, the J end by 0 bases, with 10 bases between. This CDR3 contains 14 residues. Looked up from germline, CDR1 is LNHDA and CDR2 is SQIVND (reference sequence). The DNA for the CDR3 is TGTGCCAGTAGTAACGCGGGAATCTCCTACGAGCAGTACTTC. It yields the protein CASSNAGISYEQYF.